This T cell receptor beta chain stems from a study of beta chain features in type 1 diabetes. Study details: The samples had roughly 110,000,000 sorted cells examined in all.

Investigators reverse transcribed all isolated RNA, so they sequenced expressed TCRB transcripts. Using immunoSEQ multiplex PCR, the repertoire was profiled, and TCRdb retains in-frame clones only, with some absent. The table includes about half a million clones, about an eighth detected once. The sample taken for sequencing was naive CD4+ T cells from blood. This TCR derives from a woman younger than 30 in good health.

The CDR3 spells CAIPRRVRPYEQYF. CDR3 coding DNA: TGTGCCATCCCCCGGAGAGTAAGGCCCTACGAGCAGTACTTC. The V and J genes are TRBV2 and TRBJ2-7, with D uncertain. Germline loops: CDR1 SNHLY, CDR2 FYNNEI. This CDR3 is built from 14 residues. The V end was cut by 10 bases, the J end by 2 bases, with 18 bases between.